There are a few counts of the clone carrying this T cell receptor (beta chain). Its antigen is as yet unknown. This sample is drawn from a study of T cell repertoires in cytomegalovirus infection. Across the study: Recently identified HLA-C-restricted CMV epitopes and well-studied HLA-B-restricted CMV epitopes were used by the study. Signatures in public TCR beta sequences pointed to both CMV infection and matching HLA type.

Study-level results: The response measured ex vivo was dominated by TCR beta clonotypes (HLA-C-restricted and CMV-specific). Identification of carriers of CMV plus the relevant HLA was performed using cumulative public TCR beta family frequency.

Via MiXCR, TCRdb re-called the reads, giving one row per CDR3 protein. The data show 700,000 to 850,000 distinct CDR3 sequences, about 30% seen once. This sample comprised cultured CD8+ T cells from PBMCs, obtained from culture after CMV antigen stimulation. The TCR sequence derives from a human donor in good health (CMV status not recorded). Some clones in this sample may be carry-over from other donors' samples.

CDR3 nucleotide sequence: TGTGCCAGCAGCCCCTCTAGCGGGGCGAACACCGGGGAGCTGTTTTTT. Translating it yields CASSPSSGANTGELFF. The chain carries TRBV7-6 and TRBJ2-2, with 9 nucleotides matching TRBD2. The CDR3 contains 16 residues. Germline trimming cut 5 bases from V and 0 bases from J; bases unmatched to any gene: 4. Germline assignment: CDR1 SGHVS and CDR2 FNYEAQ.